Listed below are T cell receptor beta chains from one sample, sequenced in a study of cytomegalovirus exposure and HLA in healthy donors. Generated by immunoSEQ multiplex PCR, the TCRdb table keeps only in-frame clones and is missing some. The sample shows about 150,000 clones, approximately 70% of them seen only once. Sample: PBMCs. The receptors derive from a woman in her late teens or twenties in good health and CMV-seronegative. The CDR3 runs from the conserved cysteine through the conserved F or W. A D gene is named only where the DNA matches it firmly. Clone size, where shown, is once, few, many, or a class for clones that have expanded.

d_call: TRBD2
clone_size: once
j_call: TRBJ2-3
v_call: TRBV13
cdr3_nt: TGTGCCAGCAGCTCCAGGACTAGCGGGAGGGCCACAGATACGCAGTATTTT
cdr3_aa: CASSSRTSGRATDTQYF

d_call: TRBD2
clone_size: -
j_call: TRBJ2-2
v_call: TRBV9
cdr3_nt: TGTGCCAGCAGCGCCTTAGGACTAGCGGGAGGGCCGGGCACCGGGGAGCTGTTTTTT
cdr3_aa: CASSALGLAGGPGTGELFF

d_call: TRBD2
clone_size: -
j_call: TRBJ2-1
v_call: TRBV7-9
cdr3_nt: TGTGCCAGCAGCTTACTTGGGACTAGCGAAATGGAGCAGTTCTTC
cdr3_aa: CASSLLGTSEMEQFF

d_call: -
clone_size: -
j_call: TRBJ1-5
v_call: TRBV5-6
cdr3_nt: TGTGCCAGCAGCTCCGGACGCCTCTTCTTCAGGGATCAGCCCCAGCATTTT
cdr3_aa: CASSSGRLFFRDQPQHF

d_call: -
clone_size: -
j_call: TRBJ1-5
v_call: TRBV14
cdr3_nt: TGTGCCAGCAGCATCAATAGCAATCAGCCCCAGCATTTT
cdr3_aa: CASSINSNQPQHF

d_call: TRBD1
clone_size: -
j_call: TRBJ2-3
v_call: TRBV29-1
cdr3_nt: TGCAGCGCTGGGACAGGGGGTGATACGCAGTATTTT
cdr3_aa: CSAGTGGDTQYF

d_call: TRBD1
clone_size: -
j_call: TRBJ1-1
v_call: TRBV18
cdr3_nt: TGTGCCAGCTCACCACCGAGGGACAGGGCCACTGAAGCTTTCTTT
cdr3_aa: CASSPPRDRATEAFF

d_call: TRBD1
clone_size: -
j_call: TRBJ1-1
v_call: TRBV7-9
cdr3_nt: TGTGCCAGCAGCGCTAGGACAGGGATTGACACTGAAGCTTTCTTT
cdr3_aa: CASSARTGIDTEAFF

d_call: -
clone_size: once
j_call: TRBJ1-5
v_call: TRBV7-8
cdr3_nt: TGTGCCAGCAGCGAGGAGATCAATCAGCCCCAGCATTTT
cdr3_aa: CASSEEINQPQHF

d_call: -
clone_size: -
j_call: TRBJ2-1
v_call: TRBV7-2
cdr3_nt: TGTGCCAGCATCAACCCCTGGGAGGCAGGGCGTGGTAATGAGCAGTTCTTC
cdr3_aa: CASINPWEAGRGNEQFF

d_call: TRBD1
clone_size: -
j_call: TRBJ2-3
v_call: TRBV11-2
cdr3_nt: TGTGCCAGCAGCTTAGGGACAGGCTTGGGGGATACGCAGTATTTT
cdr3_aa: CASSLGTGLGDTQYF

d_call: -
clone_size: -
j_call: TRBJ2-5
v_call: TRBV6-6
cdr3_nt: TGTGCCAGCAGTTCCGACCTCTCCGGGAGTCAAGAGACCCAGTACTTC
cdr3_aa: CASSSDLSGSQETQYF

d_call: TRBD2
clone_size: few
j_call: TRBJ2-2
v_call: TRBV5-4
cdr3_nt: TGTGCCAGCAGCTGGGTAGCGGGAGGGACCGGGGAGCTGTTTTTT
cdr3_aa: CASSWVAGGTGELFF